What follows are 19 T cell receptor beta chains derived from one specimen sequenced in a study of vaccination and CD4 T cells after COVID-19. What these receptors recognize is not known. Sequencing of cultured CD4+ T cell DNA used the Oncomine TCR Beta short-read assay. From the PCR reads, TCRdb called clonotypes with MiXCR, one entry per CDR3 protein. The sample consists of 15,000 to 20,000 distinct CDR3 sequences, more than 55% of them appearing once. Treatment of the sample: approximately 10-day PBMC culture with coronavirus spike peptide pools or control peptides (ViraFEST assay). Sequenced material: CD4+ T cells from blood, cultured in vitro. The receptors shown here come from a human donor who had recovered from COVID-19.

This chain joins TRBV20-1 and TRBJ2-3; TRBD2 agrees at 10 bases. Trimming removed 1 base from V and 3 bases from J; junction bases left unmatched: 1. The CDR3 covers 14 residues. CDR1 is DFQATT, CDR2 SNEGSKA, per germline (reference sequence). In DNA, the CDR3 is TGCAGTGCTAGAGCTAGCGGGAGTACAGATACGCAGTATTTT. This sequence encodes CSARASGSTDTQYF.

This chain connects TRBV18 to TRBJ1-4; 10 positions match TRBD1. The junction had 6 bases not matched to a gene; V was cut back by 3 bases and J by 8 bases. Germline V gives CDR1 KGHSH, CDR2 LQKENI. The CDR3 totals 15 residues. The DNA for the CDR3 is TGTGCCAGCTCACCCGGGACAGGGGTTGAGGAAAAACTGTTTTTT. Residues: CASSPGTGVEEKLFF. Supplemented by reference TRBV18 and TRBJ1-4, the full variable domain reads NAGVMQNPRHLVRRRGQEARLRCSPMKGHSHVYWYRQLPEEGLKFMVYLQKENIIDESGMPKERFSAEFPKEGPSILRIQQVVRGDSAAYFCASSPGTGVEEKLFFGSGTQLSVL.

The V gene is TRBV6-1, the J gene TRBJ2-7; D is unresolved. The CDR3 runs 11 residues. Germline V gene data show CDR1 as MNHNS and CDR2 as SASEGT. V lost 3 bases and J 3 bases, leaving 3 bases between the germline ends. The CDR3 here is CASSDNYEQYF. The CDR3 DNA sequence: TGTGCCAGCAGTGATAACTACGAGCAGTACTTC.

The chain employs TRBV19 and TRBJ2-6; TRBD2 might be the D (5 bases). The germline gives CDR1 LNHDA, CDR2 SQIVND (reference sequence). V lost 11 bases, J lost 2 bases, and 13 bases lay in between. This CDR3 is 14 amino acids long. CDR3 DNA: TGTGCCGGTAATTCGAGGGCTGGGGCCAACGTCCTGACTTTC. Translating gives CAGNSRAGANVLTF.

A single count supports this clonotype. This chain uses TRBV11-2 with TRBJ1-5, with D possibly matching TRBD1 (6 bases). The CDR3 totals 15 residues. Germline V gives CDR1 SGHAT, CDR2 FQNNGV. The V end was cut by 2 bases, the J end by 4 bases, with 12 bases between. This CDR3 is CASSLSGVWNQPQHF. In DNA form, the CDR3 reads TGTGCCAGCAGCTTATCAGGGGTTTGGAATCAGCCCCAGCATTTT.

This clonotype was detected a few times. The chain recombines TRBV24-1 with TRBJ2-1, with D possibly TRBD2 on 6 matching bases. V gave up 2 bases and J gave up 7 bases, with 17 bases separating them. Germline values: CDR1 KGHDR, CDR2 SFDVKD. This CDR3 has 16 residues. The CDR3 DNA reads as TGTGCCACCAGTGATTCGGGACTCCGTCATTCGAATGAGCAGTTCTTC. Its translation is CATSDSGLRHSNEQFF.

This clonotype was seen a single time. The V and J genes are TRBV7-6 and TRBJ2-7, with D perhaps TRBD2 (5 bases). The ends were cut back, 2 bases at V and 6 bases at J, with 8 bases in the middle. Germline V lookup: CDR1 SGHVS, CDR2 FNYEAQ. The CDR3 spans 12 residues. The CDR3 region is CASSLSGGEQYF. As DNA, the CDR3 is TGTGCCAGCAGCTTATCTGGAGGCGAGCAGTACTTC. Complete variable domain (other parts from reference TRBV7-6 and TRBJ2-7): GAGVSQSPRYKVTKRGQDVALRCDPISGHVSLYWYRQALGQGPEFLTYFNYEAQQDKSGLPNDRFSAERPEGSISTLTIQRTEQRDSAMYRCASSLSGGEQYFGPGTRLTVT.

The chain has TRBV20-1 and TRBJ2-5; no definite D call. The V end lost 3 bases, the J end lost 0 bases, and 8 bases lay between the germline ends. The CDR3 length is 13 residues. Germline CDR1 is DFQATT and CDR2 is SNEGSKA (reference sequence). CDR3: CSARSLYQETQYF. CDR3 coding DNA: TGCAGTGCTAGGTCTTTGTACCAAGAGACCCAGTACTTC.

The chain carries TRBV20-1 and TRBJ1-6; D perhaps matches TRBD1 (6 bases). The CDR3 extends over 14 amino acids. Trimming left V 4 bases short and J 8 bases short, with 15 bases between. Germline values: CDR1 DFQATT, CDR2 SNEGSKA (reference sequence). CDR3 nucleotide sequence: TGCAGTGCTAAACCCGACAGGATGTATTCACCCCTCCACTTT. Amino acid sequence: CSAKPDRMYSPLHF.

This clonotype was counted between two and nine times. The J gene is TRBJ1-5, the V gene TRBV6-2 or TRBV6-3, with D unclear. V was trimmed by 6 bases and J by 3 bases, leaving 12 bases between them. Germline CDR1 MNHEY, CDR2 SVGEGT. The CDR3 is 14 residues long. CDR3: CASRESGHNQPQHF. DNA for the CDR3: TGTGCCAGCAGGGAATCAGGTCACAATCAGCCCCAGCATTTT.

The rearrangement links TRBV20-1 to TRBJ1-1; D possibly corresponds to TRBD1 (5 bases). Germline V CDR1 and CDR2: DFQATT, SNEGSKA (reference sequence). CDR3 length equals 14 residues. V was shortened by 0 bases and J by 0 bases, with 8 bases between the two germline ends. The CDR3 DNA is TGCAGTGCTAGAGATGGGACGGTGAACACTGAAGCTTTCTTT. Amino acid sequence: CSARDGTVNTEAFF.

The chain combines TRBV7-8 with TRBJ2-1; the D gene is possibly TRBD2 (6 bases). Germline V lookup: CDR1 SGHVS, CDR2 FQNEAQ. V lost 3 bases to trimming and J lost 7 bases, with 16 bases between them. The CDR3 loop spans 15 amino acids. In nucleotides, the CDR3 is TGTGCCAGCAGCTTGAGACTCGGCGGGGTTAATGAGCAGTTCTTC. Its translation is CASSLRLGGVNEQFF.

The chain carries TRBV20-1 and TRBJ2-3; D may be TRBD2 (5 bases). Between the trimmed V and J ends, which lost 3 bases and 2 bases, there was a span of 12 bases. CDR3 size: 14 residues. The V gene's germline CDR1 is DFQATT and CDR2 SNEGSKA (reference sequence). CDR3 coding DNA: TGCAGTGCTAGGGGCCGAGGGTTCACAGATACGCAGTATTTT. Translation: CSARGRGFTDTQYF.

This clonotype was observed a handful of times. The chain combines TRBV30 with TRBJ1-2, with 9 bases lining up with TRBD1. CDR1 is GTSNPN, CDR2 SVGIG, per germline (reference sequence). The CDR3 loop spans 13 amino acids. V trimming: 6 bases; J trimming: 4 bases; junction bases outside the gene matches: 6. CDR3 nucleotides: TGTGCCTGTAGGGACAGGGCTGGCTATGGCTACACCTTC. The encoded protein is CACRDRAGYGYTF.

This clonotype was counted only a few times. This chain links TRBV7-2 with TRBJ1-1; possibly TRBD1 for D (6 bases). Trimming pared 5 bases from V and 6 bases from J, leaving 16 bases between. The CDR3 runs to 14 residues. CDR1 is SGHTA, CDR2 FQGNSA, per germline. The CDR3 sequence is CASSPLHPGAEAFF. The CDR3 nucleotides are TGTGCCAGCAGCCCCTTACACCCAGGGGCTGAAGCTTTCTTT.

The J gene is TRBJ1-2, the V gene TRBV7-2, with TRBD1 matching 8 bases. This CDR3 has 13 residues. Germline loops: CDR1 SGHTA, CDR2 FQGNSA. Trimming at V came to 5 bases and at J to 4 bases, leaving 3 bases not matched to a gene. As DNA, the CDR3 is TGTGCCAGCAGCGGGGGACAGGTCTATGGCTACACCTTC. Translating gives CASSGGQVYGYTF.

A few counts support this clonotype. The CDR3 here is CASSFRARTDTQYF. CDR3 nucleotide sequence: TGTGCCAGCAGCTTTCGGGCACGCACAGATACGCAGTATTTT. This chain connects TRBV11-2 to TRBJ2-3; D is ambiguous. Germline V gene lookup returns CDR1 SGHAT and CDR2 FQNNGV. The CDR3 length is 14 residues. Between the trimmed V and J ends, which lost 3 bases and 1 base, there was a span of 8 bases.

The chain uses TRBV29-1 and TRBJ2-7; a possible D gene is TRBD2 (5 bases). The germline V gene encodes CDR1 SQVTM and CDR2 ANQGSEA. Trimming took off 4 bases at V and 6 bases at J, with 16 bases between the two ends. The CDR3 runs 13 residues. The CDR3: CSVADSVLAEQYF. DNA of the CDR3: TGCAGCGTTGCGGACTCAGTCCTTGCCGAGCAGTACTTC.

This clonotype was counted only a few times. This chain joins TRBV19 and TRBJ1-1, with D possibly matching TRBD1 (6 bases). Trimming took 3 bases from V and 5 from J, leaving 10 bases between them. This CDR3 comprises 13 residues. Looked up from germline, CDR1 is LNHDA and CDR2 is SQIVND (reference sequence). The CDR3, as DNA: TGTGCCAGTAGTATTACAGGGCAAACTGAAGCTTTCTTT. It specifies CASSITGQTEAFF.